This T cell receptor (beta chain) was recorded in a study of early T cells in non-severe SARS-CoV-2 infection. On the study more broadly: The chains were unpaired, and the sequenced material was bulk RNA from unsorted whole blood.

Individual cDNA molecules were tagged with unique molecular identifiers, the study reported. TCRdb reprocessed the 5' RACE reads via MiXCR and lists one record per CDR3 protein. Of about 69,000 distinct CDR3 sequences in the sample, about 9% were seen once. Only a few counts were recorded for this clonotype. Its specificity is not known. A clone one base away is much larger, so this may be a read error. Study observations and caveats: Reliance on VDJdb matching favored anti-spike CD8 responses; private and CD4 specificities were missed.

The sequenced sample was whole blood. The source of this sequence is an adult who was a healthcare worker with PCR-confirmed SARS-CoV-2 infection or an uninfected control (not recorded which).

CDR3 loop: CAWSGQRNQPQRF. DNA of the CDR3: TGTGCCTGGAGTGGGCAGCGCAATCAGCCCCAGCGTTTT. This rearrangement joins TRBV30 to TRBJ1-5; D remains ambiguous. Per germline, CDR1 GTSNPN and CDR2 SVGIG (reference sequence). The CDR3 is 13 residues long.